A single T cell receptor beta chain is shown here with its context. Germline V gene lookup returns CDR1 MDHEN and CDR2 SYDVKM. V was shortened by 2 bases and J by 0 bases, with 8 bases between the two germline ends. The CDR3 is 15 amino acids. The data are from a study of blood T cell repertoires in COVID-19. Study details: The origin of the acute and convalescent COVID-19 samples was the United States, Italy and Spain. The cDNA or gDNA used as material had been derived from T cells, B-cell-depleted T cells, or PBMCs.

As processed by the authors: Reference gene primer amplification gave nucleated cell count estimates. TCRdb's table, derived via immunoSEQ multiplex PCR, lists solely in-frame clones and lacks some. The DNA was the basis for D and trimming; V, J and clone size are from that table. The sample contains approximately 210,000 clones, roughly nine tenths of which appear only once. This sequence joins TRBV28 and TRBJ1-3, with D hard to call. This receptor was identified in a man aged 25 to 40 with acute or convalescent COVID-19. The sequencing sample was made of peripheral blood. The CDR3: CASSLGRSSGNTIYF. DNA for the CDR3: TGTGCCAGCAGTTTAGGGAGATCCTCTGGAAACACCATATATTTT.